Below are 12 T cell receptor beta chains sequenced from a single sample in a study of identical twins. TCRdb fed the 5' RACE reads into MiXCR, producing one record per CDR3 protein. The sample lists approximately 690,000 distinct CDR3 sequences, around 6% occurring once. What was sequenced was naive T cells sorted from blood. The receptors come from a man younger than 30 in good health.

The table lists this clonotype with a few counts. The CDR3 sequence: CATSDWVGYTF. The CDR3 nucleotides read TGTGCCACCAGTGATTGGGTCGGCTACACCTTC. This chain uses TRBV24-1 with TRBJ1-2; no reliable D call. The germline CDR1 and CDR2 sequences are KGHDR and SFDVKD. The germline V and J ends were trimmed by 2 bases and 8 bases, with 5 bases remaining between them. CDR3 length equals 11 residues.

The rearrangement joins TRBV6-1 to TRBJ2-5, with D perhaps matching TRBD1 (6 bases). Germline CDR1 MNHNS, CDR2 SASEGT. The CDR3 loop spans 13 amino acids. The germline V and J ends were trimmed by 6 bases and 5 bases, with 13 bases remaining between them. CDR3 sequence (DNA): TGTGCCAGCAGACTCACAGGGAGCGAGACCCAGTACTTC. It is translated as CASRLTGSETQYF.

In its sample, this clonotype was seen a few times. This chain links TRBV20-1 with TRBJ2-3; 14 bases fit TRBD2. Trimming removed 5 bases from V and 3 bases from J; junction bases left unmatched: 7. Germline V lookup: CDR1 DFQATT, CDR2 SNEGSKA (reference sequence). The CDR3 is made up of 16 amino acids. The DNA of the CDR3 is TGCAGTGCTCATCCCCGGACTAGCGGGAGGACAGATACGCAGTATTTT. It translates to CSAHPRTSGRTDTQYF.

This chain links TRBV5-1 with TRBJ2-1; D perhaps matches TRBD2 (5 bases). The CDR3 consists of 17 residues. V gave up 0 bases and J gave up 2 bases, with 15 bases separating them. CDR1 is SGHRS and CDR2 is YFSETQ in the germline V gene. CDR3: CASSLAAGGPPYNEQFF. The CDR3 coding sequence is TGCGCCAGCAGCTTGGCCGCGGGCGGCCCTCCCTACAATGAGCAGTTCTTC.

This clonotype was counted only a few times. The chain uses TRBV6-1 and TRBJ2-2, with 8 bases identical to TRBD2. CDR1 and CDR2 (germline): MNHNS, SASEGT. J gave up 2 bases and V 10 bases, and 12 bases lay outside the gene matches. The CDR3 consists of 16 residues. CDR3: CATRGIAGLNTGELFF. The DNA for the CDR3 is TGTGCCACCCGCGGAATAGCGGGGTTAAACACCGGGGAGCTGTTTTTT.

The chain joins TRBV20-1 to TRBJ1-5, with 7 bases lining up with TRBD1. The CDR3 extends over 13 amino acids. CDR1 DFQATT and CDR2 SNEGSKA come from the germline V gene (reference sequence). V trimming: 3 bases; J trimming: 5 bases; junction bases outside the gene matches: 4. CDR3 sequence: CSARTGIDQPQHF. The CDR3 DNA reads TGCAGTGCTAGGACAGGGATCGATCAGCCCCAGCATTTT.

This clonotype has ten or more counts. The chain joins TRBV20-1 to TRBJ2-3; 7 bases fit TRBD2. There are 16 residues in the CDR3. Germline CDR1 and CDR2: DFQATT and SNEGSKA (reference sequence). V lost 2 bases to trimming and J lost 2 bases; unmatched junction nucleotides: 10. The CDR3: CSARSLAEGFTDTQYF. In DNA, the CDR3 is TGCAGTGCTAGAAGCCTAGCGGAGGGGTTCACAGATACGCAGTATTTT.

This sequence joins TRBV7-9 and TRBJ1-4; 11 nucleotides align to TRBD1. The V gene end was trimmed by 5 bases and the J gene end by 8 bases; junction bases not matched to a gene: 7. The germline V gene encodes CDR1 SEHNR and CDR2 FQNEAQ (reference sequence). CDR3 length equals 15 residues. The CDR3 protein is CASSPRGQGEEKLFF. Here the CDR3 DNA reads TGTGCCAGCAGCCCAAGGGGACAGGGGGAGGAAAAACTGTTTTTT.

In its sample, this clonotype was seen a few times. The CDR3, as DNA: TGTGCCAGCAGCCAAACAGGGGGCGTCACTGAAGCTTTCTTT. This sequence encodes CASSQTGGVTEAFF. The V gene is TRBV6-2 or TRBV6-3, the J gene TRBJ1-1; 9 bases fit TRBD1. Germline assignment: CDR1 MNHEY and CDR2 SVGEGT. V lost 6 bases and J lost 4; bases outside the gene matches: 6. This CDR3 is 14 amino acids long.

This clonotype came up many times. The chain couples TRBV7-9 to TRBJ2-3; D call uncertain. Germline values: CDR1 SEHNR, CDR2 FQNEAQ (reference sequence). Between the trimmed V and J ends, which lost 5 bases and 4 bases, there was a span of 10 bases. There are 13 residues in the CDR3. CDR3 residues: CASSMMGSDTQYF. Here the CDR3 DNA reads TGTGCCAGCAGCATGATGGGGTCAGATACGCAGTATTTT.

The chain uses TRBV27 and TRBJ2-2; the D is unclear. This CDR3 comprises 17 residues. CDR1 and CDR2 (germline): MNHEY, SMNVEV (reference sequence). Between the trimmed V and J ends, which lost 0 bases and 5 bases, there was a span of 16 bases. Here the CDR3 reads CASSLSTGNSKTGELFF. Written as DNA, the CDR3 is TGTGCCAGCAGTTTATCAACCGGAAATTCTAAAACCGGGGAGCTGTTTTTT.

This clonotype was picked up a small number of times. This sequence joins TRBV12-5 and TRBJ1-2; D not certain. This CDR3 is built from 14 residues. CDR1 LGHNT and CDR2 FRNRAP come from the germline V gene. Trimming took 5 bases from V and 7 from J, leaving 17 bases between them. The CDR3 sequence is CASGLPPSRFGYTF. The CDR3 coding sequence is TGTGCTAGTGGTCTCCCGCCGTCCCGTTTTGGCTACACCTTC.